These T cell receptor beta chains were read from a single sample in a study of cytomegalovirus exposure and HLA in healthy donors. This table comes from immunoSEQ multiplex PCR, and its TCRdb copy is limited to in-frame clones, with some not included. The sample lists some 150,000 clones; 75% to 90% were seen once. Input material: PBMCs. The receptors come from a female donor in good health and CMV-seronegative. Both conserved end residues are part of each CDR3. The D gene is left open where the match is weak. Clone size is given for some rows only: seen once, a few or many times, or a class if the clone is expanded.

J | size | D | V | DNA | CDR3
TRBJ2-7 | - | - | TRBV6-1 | TGTGCCAGTAGACTTGCCCCCAGCTACGAGCAGTACTTC | CASRLAPSYEQYF
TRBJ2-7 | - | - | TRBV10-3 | TGTGCCATCAGTGAATCGGGATACGAGCAGTACTTC | CAISESGYEQYF
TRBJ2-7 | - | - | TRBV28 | TGTGCCAGCAGTTACAGCGGCGAGCAGTACTTC | CASSYSGEQYF
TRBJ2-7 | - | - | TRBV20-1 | TGCAGTGCTAGAATACAGGGCGAGCAGTACTTC | CSARIQGEQYF
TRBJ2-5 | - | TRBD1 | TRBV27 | TGTGCCAGCAGTTCCCTCGGGACAGGGGTTGAGACCCAGTACTTC | CASSSLGTGVETQYF
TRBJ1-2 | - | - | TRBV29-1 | TGCAGCGTTGTACAGACCTTTGGTGGCTACACCTTC | CSVVQTFGGYTF
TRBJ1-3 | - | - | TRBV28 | TGTGCCAGCCGAAACGCGGGGAATATTGGAAACACCATATATTTT | CASRNAGNIGNTIYF
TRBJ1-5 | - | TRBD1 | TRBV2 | TGTGCCAGCAGCAGACAGGGGGCTCAGCCCCAGCATTTT | CASSRQGAQPQHF
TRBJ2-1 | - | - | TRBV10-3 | TGTGCCATCAGTGAATTCCGGGCAGGGAGGAATGAGCAGTTCTTC | CAISEFRAGRNEQFF
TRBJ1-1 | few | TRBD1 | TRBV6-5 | TGTGCCAGCAGTGGGACAGGGGGTACTGAAGCTTTCTTT | CASSGTGGTEAFF
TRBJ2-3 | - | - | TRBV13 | TGTGCCAGCAGCTTACGGGGGGCATCGACAGATACGCAGTATTTT | CASSLRGASTDTQYF
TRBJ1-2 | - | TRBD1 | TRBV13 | TGTGCCAGCAGCTTGGGGACAGTCAAAGTTGAAGATGGCTACACCTTC | CASSLGTVKVEDGYTF
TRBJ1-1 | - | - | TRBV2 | TGTGCCAGCAGTGAAGGGCACGTGGGCTGGGCTTTCTTT | CASSEGHVGWAFF
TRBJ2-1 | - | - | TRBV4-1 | TGCGCCACCAAAGGGAGCTCCTACAATGAGCAGTTCTTC | CATKGSSYNEQFF
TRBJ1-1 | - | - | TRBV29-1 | TGCAGCGCTCGTCAGGGGCAGGGTGAAGCTTTCTTT | CSARQGQGEAFF
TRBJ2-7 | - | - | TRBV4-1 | TGCGCCAGCAGCCAAGATGCCCTATCCCCAACCTACGAGCAGTACTTC | CASSQDALSPTYEQYF
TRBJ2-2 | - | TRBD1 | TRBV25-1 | TGTGCCAGCCTGGGACAGGGGGCGGTAATCGGGGAGCTGTTTTTT | CASLGQGAVIGELFF
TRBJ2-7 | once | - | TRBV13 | TGTGCCAGCAGCGCCAGTGGGCCCGAGCAGTACTTC | CASSASGPEQYF
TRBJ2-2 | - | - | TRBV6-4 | TGTGCCAGCAGTGATGCTAGCGAGACCGGGGAGCTGTTTTTT | CASSDASETGELFF
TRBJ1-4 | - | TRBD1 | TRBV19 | TGTGCCAGTAGTCCTCTCACAGGGGGCAAAGAAAAACTGTTTTTT | CASSPLTGGKEKLFF
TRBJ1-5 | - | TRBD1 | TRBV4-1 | TGCGCCAGCAGCCCCGGGACAGGCAATCAGCCCCAGCATTTT | CASSPGTGNQPQHF
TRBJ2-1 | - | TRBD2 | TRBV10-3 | TGTGCCATCAGTGATACCGGGACCGGCGGGACTAGCGGGAGGGGGTCCTACAATGAGCAGTTCTTC | CAISDTGTGGTSGRGSYNEQFF
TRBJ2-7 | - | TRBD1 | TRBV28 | TGTGCCAGCAGTTCCTCGGACAGGGTTTACGAGCAGTACTTC | CASSSSDRVYEQYF
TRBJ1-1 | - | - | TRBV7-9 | TGTGCCAGCAGCTCCACCGGGACAAGTAGCACTGAAGCTTTCTTT | CASSSTGTSSTEAFF
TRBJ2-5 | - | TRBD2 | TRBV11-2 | TGTGCCAGCAGCTTAGGGACTAGCGGAGGGCAAGAGACCCAGTACTTC | CASSLGTSGGQETQYF
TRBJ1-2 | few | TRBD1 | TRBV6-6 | TGTGCCAGCAGTCTTCGACAGGGTAATGGCTACACCTTC | CASSLRQGNGYTF
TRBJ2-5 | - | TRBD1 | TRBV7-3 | TGTGCCAGCAGCTTCCTCGGTGGGACAGGGAGGGAGACCCAGTACTTC | CASSFLGGTGRETQYF
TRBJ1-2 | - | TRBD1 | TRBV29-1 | TGCAGCGCCGAGGCCTGGGACAGGTCAAGGGGCTACACCTTC | CSAEAWDRSRGYTF
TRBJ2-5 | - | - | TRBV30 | TGTGCCTGGGGAGTGCCTCCGATTGAGACCCAGTACTTC | CAWGVPPIETQYF
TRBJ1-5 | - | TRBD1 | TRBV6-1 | TGTGCCAGCAGTGAAAGGGACAGGGGTAGCAATCAGCCCCAGCATTTT | CASSERDRGSNQPQHF
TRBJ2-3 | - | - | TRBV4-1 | TGCGCCAGCAGCCAACTTCCGCCCCCAGGAGGTACGCAGTATTTT | CASSQLPPPGGTQYF
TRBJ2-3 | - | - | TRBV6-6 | TGTGCCAGCAGTTATCAGGGCACAGATACGCAGTATTTT | CASSYQGTDTQYF
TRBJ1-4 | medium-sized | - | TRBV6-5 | TGTGCCAGCAGTTACGATTATCCGGGAAATGAAAAACTGTTTTTT | CASSYDYPGNEKLFF
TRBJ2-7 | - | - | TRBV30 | TGTGCCTGGAGTAGCGAGAGCTACGAGCAGTACTTC | CAWSSESYEQYF
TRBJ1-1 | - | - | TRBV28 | TGTGCCAGCAGTCCCCCCCCGGACACTGAAGCTTTCTTT | CASSPPPDTEAFF
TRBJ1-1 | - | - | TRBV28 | TGTGCCAGCAGTTTGGACGGAGCCGGGGGGGCTTTCTTT | CASSLDGAGGAFF
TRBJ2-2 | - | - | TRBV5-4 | TGTGCCAGCAGCTTGGGACAGAACACCGGGGAGCTGTTTTTT | CASSLGQNTGELFF
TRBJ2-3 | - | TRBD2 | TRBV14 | TGTGCCAGCAGCCCCAGACTAGCGGGAGCTACGCAGTATTTT | CASSPRLAGATQYF
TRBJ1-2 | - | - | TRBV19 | TGTGCCACCAGCCAGGGAGGCTATGGCTACACCTTC | CATSQGGYGYTF
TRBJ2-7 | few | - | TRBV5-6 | TGTGCCAGCAGCTTCATGGACAGGAGGGCCTACGAGCAGTACTTC | CASSFMDRRAYEQYF
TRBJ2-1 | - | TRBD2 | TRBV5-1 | TGCGCCAGCAGCTTGGAGGGACTAGCGGGTTACAATGAGCAGTTCTTC | CASSLEGLAGYNEQFF
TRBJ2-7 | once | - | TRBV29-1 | TGCAGCGTTGAAGCCCCCGGCAAAAGGGGCGAGCAGTACTTC | CSVEAPGKRGEQYF
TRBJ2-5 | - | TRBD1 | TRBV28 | TGTGCCAGCAGTGTGTCCGGGGACAGGTACCAAGAGACCCAGTACTTC | CASSVSGDRYQETQYF
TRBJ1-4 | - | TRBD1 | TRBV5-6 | TGTGCCAGCAGCTCGAGACAGGGGGATGTGGGTGAAAAACTGTTTTTT | CASSSRQGDVGEKLFF
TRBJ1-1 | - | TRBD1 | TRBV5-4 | TGTGCCAGCAGCCGCCCCGGTGACAGGGGGCTTAGGGCTTTCTTT | CASSRPGDRGLRAFF
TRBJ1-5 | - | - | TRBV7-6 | TGTGCCAGCAGCCCCTTCGGAGGGCCCCAGCATTTT | CASSPFGGPQHF
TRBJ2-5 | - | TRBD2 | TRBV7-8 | TGTGCCAGCAGGAAGGGGGCGGGAGGGGAGACCCAGTACTTC | CASRKGAGGETQYF
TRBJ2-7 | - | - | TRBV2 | TGTGCCAGCAGTGCCTTGTGGGGTAGCGGAGACTTGGGCGAGCAGTACTTC | CASSALWGSGDLGEQYF
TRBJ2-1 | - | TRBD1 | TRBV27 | TGTGCCTCCGGGACAGGGGATGGCTATGAGCAGTTCTTC | CASGTGDGYEQFF
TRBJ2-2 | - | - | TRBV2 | TGTGCCAGCAGTGAAAGGCAGCCCGCGGCGGGCGGGGAGCTGTTTTTT | CASSERQPAAGGELFF
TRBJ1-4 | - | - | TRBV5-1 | TGCGCCAGCAGCTTGGCGGCGGGACCTAATGAAAAACTGTTTTTT | CASSLAAGPNEKLFF